A selection of T cell receptor beta chains follows, all from one sample in a study of blood T cell repertoires in COVID-19. The method was immunoSEQ multiplex PCR; TCRdb's version includes in-frame clones alone and lacks a portion of them. The sample lists around 97,000 clones; around 89% were seen once. The specimen was peripheral blood. Receptors were obtained from a woman aged 55-70 years with acute or convalescent COVID-19. CDR3s include the opening cysteine and the closing phenylalanine or tryptophan. D genes are given only for firm matches. Not all rows give a size; the values are once, few, many and, for expanded clones, a class.

TRBV7-2,NA,TRBJ1-5,NA,CASSLGSSGQPQHF,TGTGCCAGCAGCTTAGGCTCGTCCGGGCAGCCCCAGCATTTT
TRBV2,NA,TRBJ1-2,NA,CASKPLSDYGYTF,TGTGCCAGCAAGCCCCTTTCCGACTATGGCTACACCTTC
TRBV7-9,TRBD1,TRBJ2-7,once,CASSLELTTGGEQYF,TGTGCCAGCAGCTTAGAACTTACCACAGGGGGCGAGCAGTACTTC
TRBV27,TRBD2,TRBJ2-5,few,CASSPRLAEWETQYF,TGTGCCAGCAGCCCCCGACTAGCGGAATGGGAGACCCAGTACTTC
TRBV29-1,TRBD1,TRBJ1-2,few,CSVVGTGLYGYTF,TGCAGCGTTGTTGGGACAGGGCTCTATGGCTACACCTTC
TRBV20-1,NA,TRBJ1-5,NA,CSASLGGSGSNQPQHF,TGCAGTGCTAGTTTGGGTGGGTCGGGTAGCAATCAGCCCCAGCATTTT
TRBV6-1,NA,TRBJ1-6,once,CASSELGTRYNSPLHF,TGTGCCAGCAGTGAACTCGGGACAAGATATAATTCACCCCTCCACTTT
TRBV19,TRBD1,TRBJ1-1,NA,CASSKEQGAEAFF,TGTGCCAGTAGCAAGGAACAGGGGGCTGAAGCTTTCTTT
TRBV14,TRBD1,TRBJ1-6,NA,CASSQNPGQGSPLHF,TGTGCCAGCAGCCAGAACCCGGGACAGGGATCACCCCTCCACTTT
TRBV9,NA,TRBJ1-3,NA,CASSPTGTSGNTIYF,TGTGCCAGCAGCCCCACCGGGACTTCTGGAAACACCATATATTTT
TRBV5-4,TRBD1,TRBJ1-5,NA,CASSLQGGDQPQHF,TGTGCCAGCAGCTTACAGGGGGGGGATCAGCCCCAGCATTTT
TRBV3-1/TRBV3-2,TRBD1,TRBJ1-1,NA,CASSQFSGGTEAFF,TGTGCCAGCAGCCAATTCTCAGGGGGTACTGAAGCTTTCTTT
TRBV11-2,TRBD1,TRBJ1-5,NA,CASSLGGTGGQPQHF,TGTGCCAGCAGCTTAGGGGGGACAGGGGGTCAGCCCCAGCATTTT
TRBV24-1,NA,TRBJ2-3,NA,CATSGAGDTQYF,TGTGCCACCAGTGGGGCGGGAGATACGCAGTATTTT
TRBV5-1,TRBD1,TRBJ2-2,NA,CASSLRSTGAGELFF,TGCGCCAGCAGCTTGCGCTCCACAGGGGCCGGGGAGCTGTTTTTT
TRBV15,TRBD1,TRBJ1-2,NA,CATSRSVTGIYGYTF,TGTGCCACCAGCAGATCCGTGACAGGGATCTATGGCTACACCTTC
TRBV5-1,TRBD1,TRBJ1-2,NA,CASSHAGGSGYTF,TGCGCCAGCAGCCATGCAGGGGGCTCTGGCTACACCTTC
TRBV2,NA,TRBJ1-5,NA,CASIAVLNQPQHF,TGTGCCAGCATTGCAGTCCTCAATCAGCCCCAGCATTTT
TRBV10-3,TRBD1,TRBJ1-5,NA,CATRDRGNQPQHF,TGTGCCACCCGGGACAGGGGCAATCAGCCCCAGCATTTT
TRBV2,NA,TRBJ1-3,NA,CASSEFSPILGNTIYF,TGTGCCAGCAGTGAGTTTAGCCCCATTCTAGGAAACACCATATATTTT
TRBV7-9,TRBD1,TRBJ1-1,NA,CASSLGQQGTEAFF,TGTGCCAGCAGCCTGGGACAGCAGGGGACTGAAGCTTTCTTT
TRBV2,NA,TRBJ1-2,NA,CASSYLGLGHGYTF,TGTGCCAGCAGTTACTTAGGCCTAGGTCATGGCTACACCTTC
TRBV28,NA,TRBJ1-2,NA,CASSFPGWGGYTF,TGTGCCAGCAGTTTTCCGGGGTGGGGTGGCTACACCTTC
TRBV21-1,NA,TRBJ1-1,NA,CAGGGSNTEAFF,TGTGCCGGTGGGGGGAGTAACACTGAAGCTTTCTTT
TRBV11-2,TRBD1,TRBJ2-1,NA,CASSRGQGALNEQFF,TGTGCCAGCAGCCGGGGACAGGGGGCGCTCAATGAGCAGTTCTTC
TRBV3-1/TRBV3-2,NA,TRBJ1-1,NA,CASSALEGTEAFF,TGTGCCAGCAGCGCACTGGAGGGCACTGAAGCTTTCTTT
TRBV28,NA,TRBJ1-5,few,CASSYPDSHQPQHF,TGTGCCAGCAGCTACCCCGACAGTCATCAGCCCCAGCATTTT
TRBV3-1/TRBV3-2,NA,TRBJ2-5,NA,CASSHWTPGETQYF,TGTGCCAGCAGCCATTGGACCCCAGGGGAGACCCAGTACTTC
TRBV7-9,NA,TRBJ1-4,NA,CASSLGVTNEKLFF,TGTGCCAGCAGCTTGGGAGTTACTAATGAAAAACTGTTTTTT
TRBV6-5,TRBD1,TRBJ1-5,NA,CASSSGTDGNQPQHF,TGTGCCAGCAGTTCCGGGACAGACGGCAATCAGCCCCAGCATTTT
TRBV6-5,TRBD1,TRBJ2-2,NA,CASSYPRQGIRELFF,TGTGCCAGCAGTTACCCGCGACAGGGCATTCGGGAGCTGTTTTTT
TRBV3-1/TRBV3-2,NA,TRBJ1-1,NA,CASSHDGAAFF,TGTGCCAGCAGCCACGATGGGGCAGCTTTCTTT
TRBV20-1,TRBD1,TRBJ2-3,once,CSASSTGGWTDTQYF,TGCAGTGCTAGTTCTACAGGGGGCTGGACAGATACGCAGTATTTT